Shown below are 5 T cell receptor beta chains from a single sample sequenced in a study of T-cell reconstitution after alpha-beta-depleted transplantation in children. For TCRbeta, the library was prepared with unique molecular identifiers. TCRdb processed the PCR reads anew with MiXCR; each CDR3 protein has one entry. The sample has about 200,000 distinct CDR3 sequences, about 8.2% seen once; the top ten hold less than 40%. Here the sequenced sample was PBMCs, mostly from graft donor cells, taken 360 days after TCRalphabeta/CD19-depleted stem cell transplant. These receptors came from a male patient between 2 and 15 years old who had a stem cell transplant for acute myeloid leukemia, so the T cells may come from the graft donor.

The rearrangement joins TRBV7-9 to TRBJ2-3; D gene uncertain. Trimming took off 5 bases at V and 6 bases at J, with 9 bases between the two ends. Germline CDR1 and CDR2: SEHNR and FQNEAQ (reference sequence). This CDR3 has 12 amino acids. Here the CDR3 DNA reads TGTGCCAGCAGCGCCCAGGTGGATACGCAGTATTTT. Residues: CASSAQVDTQYF.

This clonotype was recorded a few times. Here the CDR3 reads CASRGGGTDTQYF. The CDR3 coding sequence is TGTGCCAGCAGAGGGGGGGGCACAGATACGCAGTATTTT. The rearrangement joins TRBV21-1 to TRBJ2-3; TRBD1 is the table's D call and was not checked against the DNA. TRBV21-1 is a pseudogene. This CDR3 spans 13 amino acids.

A few counts support this clonotype. CDR3 loop: CASSPGRAYYEQYF. In DNA, the CDR3 is TGTGCCAGCAGTCCCGGCAGGGCCTACTACGAGCAGTACTTC. The rearrangement joins TRBV6-1 to TRBJ2-7, with D possibly matching TRBD1 (5 bases). The germline gives CDR1 MNHNS, CDR2 SASEGT. The CDR3 spans 14 residues. V lost 5 bases to trimming and J lost 3 bases, with 14 bases between them.

This clonotype was counted ten times or more. The rearrangement uses TRBV15 and TRBJ2-1, with 7 positions matching TRBD1. After removal of 1 base from V and 6 bases from J, the junction contained 3 bases not matched to a gene. The CDR3 spans 14 residues. Germline V gene lookup returns CDR1 LNHNV and CDR2 YYDKDF (reference sequence). CDR3: CATSRVPGGNEQFF. CDR3 DNA: TGTGCCACCAGCAGAGTCCCAGGGGGCAATGAGCAGTTCTTC.

This clonotype has just a few counts. The rearrangement links TRBV9 to TRBJ2-5, with 7 bases that match TRBD2. The CDR3 length is 16 residues. The junction had 10 bases not matched to a gene; V was cut back by 2 bases and J by 3 bases. Germline assignment: CDR1 SGDLS and CDR2 YYNGEE. CDR3 amino acids: CASSVLAGTTKETQYF. The CDR3, as DNA: TGTGCCAGCAGCGTCCTCGCCGGGACTACCAAAGAGACCCAGTACTTC.